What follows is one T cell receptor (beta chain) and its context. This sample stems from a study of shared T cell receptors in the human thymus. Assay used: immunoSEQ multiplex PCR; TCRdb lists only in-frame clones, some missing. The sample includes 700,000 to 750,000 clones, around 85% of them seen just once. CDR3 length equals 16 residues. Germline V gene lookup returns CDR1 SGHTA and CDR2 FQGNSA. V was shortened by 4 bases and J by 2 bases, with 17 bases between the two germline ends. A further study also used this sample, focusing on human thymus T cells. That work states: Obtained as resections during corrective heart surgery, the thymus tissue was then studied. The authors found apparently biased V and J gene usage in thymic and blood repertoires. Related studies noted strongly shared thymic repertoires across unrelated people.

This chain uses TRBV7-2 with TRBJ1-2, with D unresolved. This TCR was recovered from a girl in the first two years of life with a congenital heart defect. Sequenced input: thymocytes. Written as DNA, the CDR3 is TGTGCCAGCAGCTCGCGGTCCCCCAGAGAGAACTATGGCTACACCTTC. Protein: CASSSRSPRENYGYTF. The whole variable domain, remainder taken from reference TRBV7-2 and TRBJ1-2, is GAGVSQSPSNKVTEKGKDVELRCDPISGHTALYWYRQSLGQGLEFLIYFQGNSAPDKSGLPSDRFSAERTGGSVSTLTIQRTQQEDSAVYLCASSSRSPRENYGYTFGSGTRLTVV.